One sample yielded the 13 T cell receptor beta chains listed below, sequenced in a study of PD-1 blockade in classical Hodgkin lymphoma. The time point is: cycle 4 day 1 (C4D1), after 6 weeks of nivolumab. Each of the patients experienced relapse following autologous stem cell transplantation, and their brentuximab vedotin exposure differed. The method was immunoSEQ multiplex PCR; TCRdb's version includes in-frame clones alone and lacks a portion of them. This sample has around 30,000 clones, with 70% to 80% found just once. Source: peripheral blood mononuclear cells (PBMCs), taken before the fourth cycle of nivolumab. The receptors stem from a human donor with classical Hodgkin lymphoma.

The V call is TRBV30, the J call TRBJ1-1; D not certain. V gave up 6 bases and J gave up 8 bases, with 10 bases separating them. CDR3 length: 10 amino acids. The V gene's germline CDR1 is GTSNPN and CDR2 SVGIG (reference sequence). The CDR3 DNA sequence: TGTGCCTGTTCAGAATGGGAAGCTTTCTTT. Translated, it gives CACSEWEAFF.

The chain recombines TRBV11-3 with TRBJ2-3; 7 nucleotides agree with TRBD2. The germline gives CDR1 SGHNT, CDR2 YENEEA. Losses at the gene ends were 5 bases for V and 1 base for J; bases not matched to a gene: 18. The CDR3 runs 19 residues. The CDR3, as DNA: TGTGCCAGCAGCCGCACGAGTATAAGACTAGCCGTGGGCACAGATACGCAGTATTTT. Translating it yields CASSRTSIRLAVGTDTQYF.

A single count supports this clone. The rearrangement joins TRBV9 to TRBJ1-4; no reliable D call. The CDR3 length is 14 residues. Trimming took off 2 bases at V and 8 bases at J, with 13 bases between the two ends. Germline-derived CDR1 and CDR2 are SGDLS and YYNGEE. The CDR3 sequence: CASSVPRVLEKLFF. The CDR3 DNA follows: TGTGCCAGCAGCGTCCCCCGGGTCCTCGAAAAACTGTTTTTT.

This clone was detected only once. This chain joins TRBV6-1 and TRBJ2-6; D tentatively reads TRBD1 or TRBD2 (5 bases each). The CDR3 consists of 16 residues. The V gene's germline CDR1 is MNHNS and CDR2 SASEGT. The V gene lost 3 bases and the J gene lost 2 bases, with 11 bases spanning the gap. The CDR3 sequence is CASSDYEGTGANVLTF. Written as DNA, the CDR3 is TGTGCCAGCAGTGACTACGAGGGGACTGGGGCCAACGTCCTGACTTTC.

The chain couples TRBV9 to TRBJ2-1, with D possibly being TRBD2 (6 bases). The CDR3 consists of 16 residues. The germline gives CDR1 SGDLS, CDR2 YYNGEE. The V gene lost 2 bases and the J gene lost 6 bases, with 18 bases spanning the gap. The CDR3: CASSVRGMSPLNEQFF. The DNA for the CDR3 is TGTGCCAGCAGCGTGCGCGGGATGTCACCGCTCAATGAGCAGTTCTTC.

The chain carries TRBV27 and TRBJ2-7, with D perhaps matching TRBD1 or TRBD2 (6 bases each). V was cut by 2 bases and J by 2 bases, with 10 bases left in between. The CDR3 is 14 amino acids. CDR1 is MNHEY, CDR2 SMNVEV, per germline (reference sequence). The CDR3 spells CASSLVGGTYEQYF. CDR3 nucleotide sequence: TGTGCCAGCAGTTTAGTCGGGGGCACCTACGAGCAGTACTTC.

The chain employs TRBV19 and TRBJ2-1, with D perhaps matching TRBD1 or TRBD2 (5 bases each). The V and J ends lost 1 base and 13 bases respectively, with 11 bases between them. Germline V CDR1 and CDR2: LNHDA, SQIVND (reference sequence). The CDR3 covers 12 residues. The CDR3 protein is CASSIGWDEQFF. The CDR3 DNA follows: TGTGCCAGTAGTATAGGGTGGGACGAACAGTTCTTC.

This chain links TRBV5-1 with TRBJ1-1; 7 bases are shared with TRBD1. Germline loops: CDR1 SGHRS, CDR2 YFSETQ. V lost 4 bases, J lost 1 base, and 7 bases stayed unmatched. This CDR3 contains 15 residues. CDR3 amino acids: CASSQGGTANTEAFF. The CDR3 DNA follows: TGCGCCAGCAGCCAAGGCGGGACAGCGAACACTGAAGCTTTCTTT.

V usage is TRBV29-1 and J usage is TRBJ2-2, with 9 bases matching TRBD2. CDR1 and CDR2 (germline): SQVTM, ANQGSEA. The CDR3 loop spans 16 amino acids. The V segment lost 5 bases and the J segment 4 bases; nucleotides outside the gene matches: 11. CDR3 loop: CSVLEGGRGATGELFF. The CDR3 coding sequence is TGCAGCGTTCTTGAAGGCGGGAGGGGGGCCACCGGGGAGCTGTTTTTT.

CDR3 protein: CASSLAGFQGNQPQHF. The CDR3 nucleotides read TGTGCCAGCAGCTTGGCGGGGTTCCAGGGCAATCAGCCCCAGCATTTT. The gene calls are TRBV5-5 and TRBJ1-5; D remains ambiguous. The CDR3 contains 16 residues. Deletions cut 0 bases from V and 2 bases from J, with 12 bases between. CDR1 SGHKS and CDR2 YYEKEE come from the germline V gene (reference sequence).

This clone was observed a few times. This chain uses TRBV7-9 with TRBJ1-1; tentative D call: TRBD1 (5 bases). Trimming removed 3 bases at V and 4 bases at J, with 9 bases between. Germline V gene sequence: CDR1 SEHNR, CDR2 FQNEAQ (reference sequence). The CDR3 runs 13 residues. CDR3: CASSLAGATEAFF. The CDR3 nucleotides are TGTGCCAGCAGCTTGGCCGGGGCCACTGAAGCTTTCTTT. The full variable domain, completed using reference TRBV7-9 and TRBJ1-1, is DTGVSQNPRHKITKRGQNVTFRCDPISEHNRLYWYRQTLGQGPEFLTYFQNEAQLEKSRLLSDRFSAERPKGSFSTLEIQRTEQGDSAMYLCASSLAGATEAFFGQGTRLTVV.

This sequence joins TRBV4-1 and TRBJ2-7; 10 nucleotides align to TRBD1. Looked up from germline, CDR1 is MGHRA and CDR2 is YSYEKL. The CDR3 has 15 amino acids. The V and J ends lost 3 bases and 3 bases, in that order; junction bases with no gene match: 5. The CDR3 loop reads CASSQDRDRGYEQYF. In nucleotides, the CDR3 is TGCGCCAGCAGCCAGGACCGGGACAGGGGCTACGAGCAGTACTTC.

There are a few counts of this clone. CDR3 nucleotides: TGCGCCAGCAGCCAAAGGGCTTACAGCGACGGCTACACCTTC. Residues: CASSQRAYSDGYTF. The chain is built from TRBV4-3 and TRBJ1-2; D is unresolved. Trimming stripped 2 bases from V and 8 bases from J, with 15 bases between. The germline V gene encodes CDR1 LGHNA and CDR2 YSLEER. The CDR3 totals 14 residues.